The present entry profiles one TCR beta chain with its context. Its cognate antigen has yet to be identified. No base quality information exists; no much larger clone differs at one position. This record belongs to a study of blood T cell repertoires in COVID-19 (dated by TCRdb to about 2020). Notes on the research overall: Collaborator samples came from the United States, Italy and Spain and covered acute and convalescent phases of COVID-19. Samples were obtained from the ongoing ImmuneRACE study (first 160 participants) and from 950 to 1,500 subjects provided by 6 global collaborators. Where available, HLA class I and class II types were taken from metadata supplied by the sample provider and were not determined by assay-based typing. Deeply sampled blood TCRbeta repertoires from subjects exposed to, actively infected with, or recovered from COVID-19 were included in the dataset. The repertoires were released in a freely available public database intended as a resource for research on the immune response to SARS-CoV-2. Nearly every sample came with metadata listing a de-identified subject ID, COVID-19 status, age in years and sex. The prospective study material was composed of cDNA or gDNA derived from T cells, B-cell-depleted T cells, or PBMCs.

V is clipped by 3 bases and J by 3 bases, and the sequence between their germline boundaries is 9 bases long. CDR3 length: 13 amino acids, cysteine to phenylalanine. Just CDR3 DNA is preserved here, 39 bases in frame from base 1. Via the germline V gene (reference sequence), CDR1 is SGHNT and CDR2 YYREEE. Beyond this particular receptor, the publication reports: The amount of clinical and demographic metadata varied by source and participant and was provided uncurated.

TCRbeta CDR3 regions were amplified from genomic DNA using the immunoSEQ Assay, a bias-controlled multiplex PCR. Regarding the original processing steps: Within the assay, amplification of reference gene primers was used to estimate how many nucleated cells each sample contained. Sequence reads were collapsed and filtered to measure the absolute abundance of every unique TCRbeta CDR3 rearrangement. For each sample, productive Simpson clonality was calculated as the square root of Simpson's diversity index over productive rearrangements. TCRdb carries this immuneACCESS record with in-frame sequences only. Its versions omit some clonotypes, under half of them owing to an unresolved V gene in the studies checked, with the rest unexplained. V and J calls and clone size are those listed in that table; D and trimming were worked out from the DNA. Recorded for this sample are 200,000 to 250,000 clones; around three quarters of them occurred a single time. In total, the top ten clones hold around 5.8% of the sample.

The collaborating institutions used their own protocols to collect whole blood in K2EDTA tubes. Collaborator samples were shipped for TCRbeta analysis as frozen whole blood, isolated PBMCs, or DNA extracted from either sample type. The source of this sequence is a woman between 70 and 85 years old with acute or convalescent COVID-19. Recombination joined TRBV5-4 with TRBJ2-5, with TRBD2 as a weak D call on 5 bases. The specimen was peripheral blood. The DNA sequence follows: TGTGCCAGCAGCTCAACTAGAAAAGAGACCCAGTACTTC. The translation is CASSSTRKETQYF.